This TCR beta chain is from a study of cytomegalovirus exposure and HLA in healthy donors. Study conclusions and caveats: The tendency of first-cohort TCR clusters to co-occur in the 95 to 150 validation repertoires was the finding of a later analysis.

V lost 5 bases and J lost 5, with 6 bases in between. The CDR3 has 10 amino acids. The germline CDR1 and CDR2 sequences are GTSNPN and SVGIG (reference sequence). Measured with immunoSEQ multiplex PCR; TCRdb has only the in-frame clones, and not every one. The sample includes hundreds of thousands of clones, 75% to 90% of them seen just once. This clone was detected once. What it recognizes is unknown. This receptor was obtained from a young woman in good health and CMV-seronegative. V is TRBV30 and J is TRBJ1-1, with unresolved D. Sequenced: PBMCs. DNA for the CDR3: TGTGCCTGGGAGGAGACTGAAGCTTTCTTT. Translated: CAWEETEAFF. Variable domain in full (rest from reference TRBV30 and TRBJ1-1): SQTIHQWPATLVQPVGSPLSLECTVEGTSNPNLYWYRQAAGRGLQLLFYSVGIGQISSEVPQNLSASRPQDRQFILSSKKLLLSDSGFYLCAWEETEAFFGQGTRLTVV.